This T cell receptor (beta chain) originates from a study of spatial heterogeneity in lung cancer. Study conclusions and caveats: Counts of expanded alpha and beta TCRs within tumors tracked the tumor nonsynonymous mutation count.

Each CDR3 protein gets one entry after TCRdb re-called the 5' RACE reads with MiXCR. Among 13,000 or so distinct CDR3 sequences, approximately 4.8% were seen once, and the ten largest hold about 23%. This clonotype was detected many times. Its target is not known. Time point meaning: sample taken at primary tumor resection. Germline values: CDR1 DFQATT, CDR2 SNEGSKA (reference sequence). V was trimmed by 3 bases and J by 6 bases, leaving 5 bases between them. The CDR3 is 10 residues long. The sequence derives from a male donor with early-stage non-small cell lung cancer. This material consisted of lung tumor tissue, taken at surgery. J is TRBJ1-1 and V is TRBV20-1, with D uncertain. The CDR3 spells CSARLSEAFF. The CDR3 nucleotides read TGCAGTGCTAGGCTTTCTGAAGCTTTCTTT.